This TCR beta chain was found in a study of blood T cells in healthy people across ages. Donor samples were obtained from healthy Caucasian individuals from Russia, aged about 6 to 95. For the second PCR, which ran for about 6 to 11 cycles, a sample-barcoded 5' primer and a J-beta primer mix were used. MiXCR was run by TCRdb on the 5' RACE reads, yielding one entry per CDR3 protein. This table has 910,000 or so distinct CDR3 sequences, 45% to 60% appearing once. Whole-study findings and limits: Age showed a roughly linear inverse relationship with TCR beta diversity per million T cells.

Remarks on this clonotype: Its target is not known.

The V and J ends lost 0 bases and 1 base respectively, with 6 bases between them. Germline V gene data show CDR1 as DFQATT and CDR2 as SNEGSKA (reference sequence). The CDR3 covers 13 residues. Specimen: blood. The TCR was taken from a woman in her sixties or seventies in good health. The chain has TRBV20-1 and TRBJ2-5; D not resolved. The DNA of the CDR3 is TGCAGTGCTAGAGATTCGGTCCAAGAGACCCAGTACTTC. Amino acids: CSARDSVQETQYF.